This TCR beta chain was sequenced in a study of blood T cell repertoires in COVID-19. Study details: COVID-19 samples collected from the United States, Italy and Spain covered acute and convalescent phases. The analysed material was cDNA or gDNA that came from T cells, B-cell-depleted T cells, or PBMCs.

Methods used by the authors: Counts of nucleated cells, estimated from reference gene primer amplification, were obtained. Libraries were prepared by immunoSEQ multiplex PCR; TCRdb keeps only in-frame clonotypes and omits some of them. D and trimming come from the DNA, and the V and J calls and clone size come from that table. The sample comprises roughly 300,000 clones, roughly nine tenths of which are singletons, and approximately 1.8% rests with the top ten. The CDR3 consists of 14 residues. Germline CDR1 SNHLY, CDR2 FYNNEI. Trimming took 7 bases from V and 4 from J; bases not matched to a gene: 9. During active infection, Seattle patients enrolled and were then monitored through disease.

The sequence was obtained from a woman aged 25 to 39 with COVID-19, enrolled during active disease. This chain joins TRBV2 and TRBJ2-5; 7 bases agree with TRBD1. The sequenced sample consisted of peripheral blood. CDR3 residues: CASKGSTGSETQYF. CDR3 nucleotides: TGTGCCAGCAAGGGTTCGACAGGGTCAGAGACCCAGTACTTC.